These 13 T cell receptor beta chains were all obtained from the same sample, sequenced in a study of shared clonotypes between healthy human individuals. TCRdb keeps only in-frame clones here, not all; method: immunoSEQ multiplex PCR. Of some 490,000 clones in the sample, more than 65% were seen once. Sequenced: PBMCs. Receptors originate from a woman aged 40 to 49 in good health. Some clones in this sample may be carry-over from other donors' samples.

The chain is built from TRBV11-2 and TRBJ1-1, with unresolved D. Trimming took 0 bases from V and 4 from J, leaving 12 bases between them. CDR3 size: 15 residues. Germline-derived CDR1 and CDR2 are SGHAT and FQNNGV. The CDR3 coding sequence is TGTGCCAGCAGCTTAGACAGGAGAGGGTCCACTGAAGCTTTCTTT. It codes for CASSLDRRGSTEAFF.

J is TRBJ1-1 and V is TRBV2; D uncertain. The CDR3 extends over 13 amino acids. V was shortened by 3 bases and J by 1 base, with 6 bases between the two germline ends. Looked up from germline, CDR1 is SNHLY and CDR2 is FYNNEI. The CDR3 spells CASSDERNTEAFF. In nucleotides, the CDR3 is TGTGCCAGCAGTGATGAGAGGAACACTGAAGCTTTCTTT.

Turning to this clone: A far larger clone differs by one base, so this is likely a read error. J is TRBJ2-3 and V is TRBV2; D ambiguous. This CDR3 comprises 13 residues. Germline loops: CDR1 SNHLY, CDR2 FYNNEI. V was trimmed by 6 bases and J by 7 bases, leaving 14 bases between them. This CDR3 is CASRQWLLNTQYF. In DNA form, the CDR3 reads TGTGCCAGCAGACAGTGGCTGTTGAATACGCAGTATTTT.

This clone has only one observation. The V and J genes are TRBV30 and TRBJ2-2, with TRBD1 matching over 9 bases. Trimming at V came to 0 bases and at J to 4 bases, leaving 6 bases not matched to a gene. Germline CDR1 reads GTSNPN; CDR2 reads SVGIG (reference sequence). The CDR3 extends over 16 amino acids. Here the CDR3 reads CAWSVWDRESTGELFF. The DNA for the CDR3 is TGTGCCTGGAGTGTCTGGGACAGGGAAAGCACCGGGGAGCTGTTTTTT.

The V and J genes are TRBV7-9 and TRBJ2-7; D is unclear. Germline CDR1 reads SEHNR; CDR2 reads FQNEAQ (reference sequence). This CDR3 has 12 amino acids. Between the trimmed V and J ends, which lost 4 bases and 4 bases, there was a span of 8 bases. The CDR3 region is CASSSPIYEQYF. The CDR3 DNA reads TGTGCCAGCAGCTCCCCCATATACGAGCAGTACTTC. The full variable domain, completed using reference TRBV7-9 and TRBJ2-7, is DTGVSQNPRHKITKRGQNVTFRCDPISEHNRLYWYRQTLGQGPEFLTYFQNEAQLEKSRLLSDRFSAERPKGSFSTLEIQRTEQGDSAMYLCASSSPIYEQYFGPGTRLTVT.

Only a few counts were recorded for this clone. The chain uses TRBV6-5 and TRBJ1-1, with D perhaps TRBD1 (5 bases). The germline V gene has CDR1 MNHEY and CDR2 SVGAGI. V was clipped by 2 bases and J by 8 bases, with 12 bases between them. CDR3 length equals 13 residues. The CDR3 region has the DNA TGTGCCAGCAGTTACCTGGGGGTCGGAGAAGCTTTCTTT. It is translated as CASSYLGVGEAFF.

The table lists this clone with a count of one. The chain employs TRBV11-2 and TRBJ1-2; D not certain. Trimming shortened V by 5 bases and J by 2 bases, and 12 bases separated the two germline ends. Germline V gene data show CDR1 as SGHAT and CDR2 as FQNNGV. CDR3 length equals 14 residues. The chain's CDR3 is CASSPGDRNYGYTF. In nucleotides, the CDR3 is TGTGCCAGCAGCCCCGGTGATAGAAACTATGGCTACACCTTC.

The J gene is TRBJ2-5, the V gene TRBV18; 7 bases fit TRBD1. CDR1 and CDR2 from the germline V gene are KGHSH and LQKENI. Losses at the gene ends were 2 bases for V and 5 bases for J; bases not matched to a gene: 5. The CDR3 consists of 14 residues. The CDR3 loop is CASSPETGQETQYF. CDR3 in DNA: TGTGCCAGCTCACCAGAGACAGGGCAGGAGACCCAGTACTTC.

The gene calls are TRBV7-2 and TRBJ2-7; TRBD2 aligns across 12 bases. Trimming removed 6 bases from V and 3 bases from J; junction bases left unmatched: 6. Germline-derived CDR1 and CDR2 are SGHTA and FQGNSA. This CDR3 spans 15 amino acids. This CDR3 reads CASRNGLAGIYEQYF. The CDR3 nucleotides are TGTGCCAGCAGAAACGGACTAGCGGGGATCTACGAGCAGTACTTC.

This clone was recorded once. V is TRBV4-1 and J is TRBJ1-4; D call uncertain. This CDR3 is 15 amino acids long. CDR1 is MGHRA, CDR2 YSYEKL, per germline. V lost 0 bases to trimming and J lost 4 bases, with 9 bases between them. CDR3 loop: CASSQDGSDNEKLFF. In DNA form, the CDR3 reads TGCGCCAGCAGCCAAGATGGTTCCGATAATGAAAAACTGTTTTTT.

V gene TRBV2 combines with J gene TRBJ2-7, with 7 bases aligning to TRBD2. V shed 8 bases and J 0 bases; nucleotides not matched to a gene: 22. Germline-derived CDR1 and CDR2 are SNHLY and FYNNEI. CDR3 size: 19 residues. The DNA for the CDR3 is TGTGCCAGCCAAGTGATAGGGATGGTGGGGGGGACTCACTCCTACGAGCAGTACTTC. Amino acid sequence: CASQVIGMVGGTHSYEQYF.

This chain joins TRBV4-1 and TRBJ2-1; TRBD2 might be the D (7 bases). The CDR3 is made up of 16 amino acids. Trimming took off 1 base at V and 4 bases at J, with 14 bases between the two ends. Germline-derived CDR1 and CDR2 are MGHRA and YSYEKL. The CDR3 coding sequence is TGCGCCAGCAGCCAAGGGGGGGGCCAAACATACAATGAGCAGTTCTTC. Translated, it gives CASSQGGGQTYNEQFF.

The V gene is TRBV25-1, the J gene TRBJ1-1; a possible D gene is TRBD1 (5 bases). Germline V CDR1 and CDR2: MGHDK, SYGVNS. The CDR3 totals 14 residues. Deletions cut 3 bases from V and 6 bases from J, with 14 bases between. CDR3 loop: CASSEGRDLAEAFF. CDR3 in DNA: TGTGCCAGCAGTGAGGGCAGGGACCTAGCTGAAGCTTTCTTT.